This entry describes one T cell receptor (beta chain). The CDR3 is 15 residues long. In germline, CDR1 is MNHEY, CDR2 SVGAGI. V lost 5 bases and J lost 0, with 13 bases in between. Assay: immunoSEQ multiplex PCR; the TCRdb copy retains only in-frame clones and omits some. The repertoire includes approximately 140,000 clones, more than 70% of them detected once, and about 2% sits in the top ten. The record originates from a study of blood T cell repertoires in COVID-19. J is TRBJ1-1 and V is TRBV6-5; TRBD1 is a possible D gene (6 bases). The clonotype comes from a human donor in a cohort sampled during active COVID-19. The sample comprised peripheral blood. For the CDR3, the DNA is TGTGCCAGCAGTCCCCGTCAGGGGATGAACACTGAAGCTTTCTTT. It codes for CASSPRQGMNTEAFF.